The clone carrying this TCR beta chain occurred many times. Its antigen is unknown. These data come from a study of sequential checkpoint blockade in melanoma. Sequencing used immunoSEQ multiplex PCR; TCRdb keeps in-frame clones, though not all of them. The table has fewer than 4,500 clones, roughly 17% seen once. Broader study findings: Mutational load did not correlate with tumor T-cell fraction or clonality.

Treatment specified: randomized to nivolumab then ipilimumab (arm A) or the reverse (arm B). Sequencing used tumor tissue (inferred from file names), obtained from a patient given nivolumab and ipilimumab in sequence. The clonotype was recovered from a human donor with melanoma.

The CDR3, as DNA: TGTGCCAGCAGCTTACAGACTTCACGTGGCACTGAAGCTTTCTTT. Protein: CASSLQTSRGTEAFF. The chain joins TRBV11-3 to TRBJ1-1; D not certain. The CDR3 runs 15 residues. Between the trimmed V and J ends, which lost 2 bases and 4 bases, there was a span of 14 bases. Germline loops: CDR1 SGHNT, CDR2 YENEEA.